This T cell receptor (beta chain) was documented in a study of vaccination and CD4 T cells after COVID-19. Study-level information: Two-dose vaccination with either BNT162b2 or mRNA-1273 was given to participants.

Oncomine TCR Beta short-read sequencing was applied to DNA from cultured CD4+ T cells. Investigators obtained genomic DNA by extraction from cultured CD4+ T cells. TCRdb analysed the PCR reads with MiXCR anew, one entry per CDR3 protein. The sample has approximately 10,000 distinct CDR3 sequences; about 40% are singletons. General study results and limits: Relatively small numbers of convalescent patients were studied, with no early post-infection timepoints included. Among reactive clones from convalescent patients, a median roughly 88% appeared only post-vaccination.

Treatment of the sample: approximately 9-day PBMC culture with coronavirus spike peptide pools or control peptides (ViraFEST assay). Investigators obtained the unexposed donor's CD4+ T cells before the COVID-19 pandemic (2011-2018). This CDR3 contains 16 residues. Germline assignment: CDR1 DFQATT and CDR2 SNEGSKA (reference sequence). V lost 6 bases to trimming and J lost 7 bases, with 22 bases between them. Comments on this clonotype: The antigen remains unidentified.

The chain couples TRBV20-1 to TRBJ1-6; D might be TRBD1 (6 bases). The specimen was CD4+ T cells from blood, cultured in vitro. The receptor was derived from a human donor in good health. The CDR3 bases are TGCAGTGCCCTAAGGTCAGGGAGGAGGGGGAATTCACCCCTCCACTTT. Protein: CSALRSGRRGNSPLHF.